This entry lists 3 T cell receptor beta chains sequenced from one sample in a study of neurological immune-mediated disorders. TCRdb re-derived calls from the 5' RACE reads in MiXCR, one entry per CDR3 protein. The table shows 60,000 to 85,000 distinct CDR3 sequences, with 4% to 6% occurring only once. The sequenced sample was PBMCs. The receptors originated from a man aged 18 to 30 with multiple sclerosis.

The CDR3 DNA is TGTGCCAGCAGCTTAGCGGGGAGCGGGAGCTCCTACAATGAGCAGTTCTTC. This translates into CASSLAGSGSSYNEQFF. The chain joins TRBV7-8 to TRBJ2-1, with 8 bases identical to TRBD2. Per the germline V gene, CDR1 is SGHVS and CDR2 is FQNEAQ. CDR3 length equals 17 residues. The junction had 4 bases not matched to a gene; V was cut back by 0 bases and J by 0 bases.

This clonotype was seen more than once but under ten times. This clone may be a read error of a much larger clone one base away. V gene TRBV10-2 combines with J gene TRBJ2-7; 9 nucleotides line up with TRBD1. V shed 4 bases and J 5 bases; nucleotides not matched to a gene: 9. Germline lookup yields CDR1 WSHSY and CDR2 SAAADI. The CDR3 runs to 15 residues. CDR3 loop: CASSGLETGGDEQYF. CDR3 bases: TGCGCCAGCAGTGGTCTCGAGACAGGGGGAGACGAGCAGTACTTC.

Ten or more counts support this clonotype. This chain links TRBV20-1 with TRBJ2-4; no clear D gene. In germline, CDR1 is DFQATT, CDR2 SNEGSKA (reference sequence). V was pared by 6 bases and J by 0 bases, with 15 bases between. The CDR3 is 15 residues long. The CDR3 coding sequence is TGCAGTGCAACCACTCGGATCTTAGCCAAAAACATTCAGTACTTC. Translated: CSATTRILAKNIQYF.